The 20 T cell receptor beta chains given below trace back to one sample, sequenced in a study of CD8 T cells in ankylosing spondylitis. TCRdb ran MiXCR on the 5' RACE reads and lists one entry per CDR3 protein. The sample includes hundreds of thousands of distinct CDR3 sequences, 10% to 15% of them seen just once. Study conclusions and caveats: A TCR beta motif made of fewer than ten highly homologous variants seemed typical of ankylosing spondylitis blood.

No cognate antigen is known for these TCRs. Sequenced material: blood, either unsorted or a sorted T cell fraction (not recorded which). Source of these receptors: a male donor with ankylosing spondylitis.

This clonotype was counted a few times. CDR3 bases: TGTGCCAGCAGCTTAGACTATCGACTAGCGCCGAACACCGGGGAGCTGTTTTTT. Translation gives CASSLDYRLAPNTGELFF. The chain recombines TRBV11-2 with TRBJ2-2; 8 positions match TRBD2. This CDR3 is built from 18 residues. CDR1 is SGHAT, CDR2 FQNNGV, per germline. The J segment lost 0 bases and the V segment lost 0 bases, leaving 6 bases of the junction unmatched.

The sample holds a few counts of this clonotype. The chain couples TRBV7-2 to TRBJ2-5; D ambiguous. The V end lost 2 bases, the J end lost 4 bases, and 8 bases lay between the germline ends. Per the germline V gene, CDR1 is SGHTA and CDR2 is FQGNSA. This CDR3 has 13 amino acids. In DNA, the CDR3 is TGTGCCAGCAGCTTACAGCGCCCAGAGACCCAGTACTTC. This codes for CASSLQRPETQYF.

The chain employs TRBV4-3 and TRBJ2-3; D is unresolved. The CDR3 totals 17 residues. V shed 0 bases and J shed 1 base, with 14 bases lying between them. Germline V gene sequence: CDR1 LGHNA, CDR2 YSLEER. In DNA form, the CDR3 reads TGCGCCAGCAGCCAAGATCTTTTTGGTGGTGGCACAGATACGCAGTATTTT. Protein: CASSQDLFGGGTDTQYF.

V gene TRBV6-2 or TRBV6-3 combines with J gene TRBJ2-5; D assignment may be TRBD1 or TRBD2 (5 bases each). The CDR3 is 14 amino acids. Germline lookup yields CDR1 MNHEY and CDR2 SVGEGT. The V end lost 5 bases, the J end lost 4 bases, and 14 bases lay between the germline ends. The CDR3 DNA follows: TGTGCCAGCAGTCGCAGGGACCAAGTAGAGACCCAGTACTTC. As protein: CASSRRDQVETQYF.

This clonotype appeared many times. The CDR3, as DNA: TGTGCCTGTGCCAGGGGGATGTACACTGAAGCTTTCTTT. Protein product: CACARGMYTEAFF. V gene TRBV30 combines with J gene TRBJ1-1; 7 bases line up with TRBD1. V shed 6 bases and J 3 bases; nucleotides not matched to a gene: 7. CDR3 length: 13 amino acids. In germline, CDR1 is GTSNPN, CDR2 SVGIG (reference sequence).

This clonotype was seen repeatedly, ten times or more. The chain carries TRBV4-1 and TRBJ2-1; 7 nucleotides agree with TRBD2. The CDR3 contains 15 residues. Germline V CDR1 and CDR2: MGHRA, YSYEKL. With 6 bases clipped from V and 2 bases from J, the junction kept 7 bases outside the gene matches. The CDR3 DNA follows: TGCGCCAGCAGGCGAGTAGCGGGCGCCTACAATGAGCAGTTCTTC. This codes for CASRRVAGAYNEQFF.

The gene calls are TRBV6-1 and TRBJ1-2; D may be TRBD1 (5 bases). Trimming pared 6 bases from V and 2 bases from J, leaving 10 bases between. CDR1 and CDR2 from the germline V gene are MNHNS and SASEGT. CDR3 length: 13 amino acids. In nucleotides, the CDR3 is TGTGCCAGCAGGGGGGACCGAAACTATGGCTACACCTTC. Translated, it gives CASRGDRNYGYTF.

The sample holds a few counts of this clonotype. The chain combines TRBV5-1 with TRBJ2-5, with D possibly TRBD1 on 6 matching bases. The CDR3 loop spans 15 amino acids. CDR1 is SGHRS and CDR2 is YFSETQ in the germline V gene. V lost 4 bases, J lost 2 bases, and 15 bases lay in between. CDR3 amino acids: CASSALSGAQETQYF. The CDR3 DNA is TGCGCCAGCAGCGCCCTTTCAGGGGCACAAGAGACCCAGTACTTC.

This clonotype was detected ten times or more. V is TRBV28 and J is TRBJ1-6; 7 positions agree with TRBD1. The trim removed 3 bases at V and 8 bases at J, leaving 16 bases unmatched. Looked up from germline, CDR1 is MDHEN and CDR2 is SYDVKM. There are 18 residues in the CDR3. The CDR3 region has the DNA TGTGCCAGCAGTTTTGGTCCTAGGAGACAGGGATTTTATTCACCCCTCCACTTT. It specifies CASSFGPRRQGFYSPLHF. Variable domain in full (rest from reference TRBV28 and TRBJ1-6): DVKVTQSSRYLVKRTGEKVFLECVQDMDHENMFWYRQDPGLGLRLIYFSYDVKMKEKGDIPEGYSVSREKKERFSLILESASTNQTSMYLCASSFGPRRQGFYSPLHFGNGTRLTVT.

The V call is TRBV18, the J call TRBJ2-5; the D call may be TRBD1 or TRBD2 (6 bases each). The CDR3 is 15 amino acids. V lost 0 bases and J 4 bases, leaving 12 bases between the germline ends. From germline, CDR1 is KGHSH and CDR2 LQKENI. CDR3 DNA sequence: TGTGCCAGCTCACCACCGGTGGGGGGCGCAGAGACCCAGTACTTC. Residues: CASSPPVGGAETQYF.

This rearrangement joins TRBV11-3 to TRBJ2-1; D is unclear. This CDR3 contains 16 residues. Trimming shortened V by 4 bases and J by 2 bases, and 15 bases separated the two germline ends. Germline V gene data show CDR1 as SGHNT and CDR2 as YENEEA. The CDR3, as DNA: TGTGCCAGCAGCTCCTTGAAAACGAGCACCTACAATGAGCAGTTCTTC. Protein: CASSSLKTSTYNEQFF. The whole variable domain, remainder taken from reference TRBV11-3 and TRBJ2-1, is EAGVVQSPRYKIIEKKQPVAFWCNPISGHNTLYWYLQNLGQGPELLIRYENEEAVDDSQLPKDRFSAERLKGVDSTLKIQPAELGDSAVYLCASSSLKTSTYNEQFFGPGTRLTVL.

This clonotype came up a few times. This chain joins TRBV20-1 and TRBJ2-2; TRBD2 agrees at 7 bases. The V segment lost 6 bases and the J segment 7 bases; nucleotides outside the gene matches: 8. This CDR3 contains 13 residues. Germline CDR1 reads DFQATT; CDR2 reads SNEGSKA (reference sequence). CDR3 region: CSASRTSSGELFF. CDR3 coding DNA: TGCAGTGCCTCTCGGACTAGTAGCGGGGAGCTGTTTTTT.

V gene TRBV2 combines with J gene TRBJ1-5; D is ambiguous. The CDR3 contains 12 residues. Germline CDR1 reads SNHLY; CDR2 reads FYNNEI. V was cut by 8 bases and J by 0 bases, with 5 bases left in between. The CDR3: CASQTSNQPQHF. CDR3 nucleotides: TGTGCCAGCCAGACTAGCAATCAGCCCCAGCATTTT.

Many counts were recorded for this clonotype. CDR3 nucleotide sequence: TGTGCCATCAGCCCGACAGGAGACACTGAAGCTTTCTTT. This gives the protein CAISPTGDTEAFF. V and J are TRBV10-3 and TRBJ1-1, with a weak D call TRBD1 (6 bases). Germline V CDR1 and CDR2: ENHRY, SYGVKD. V was trimmed by 6 bases and J by 3 bases, leaving 11 bases between them. The CDR3 consists of 13 residues.

CDR3 protein: CASSFYAANYGYTF. CDR3 coding DNA: TGTGCCAGCAGCTTTTACGCAGCTAACTATGGCTACACCTTC. The chain uses TRBV7-2 and TRBJ1-2; no definite D call. The germline V gene encodes CDR1 SGHTA and CDR2 FQGNSA. The CDR3 contains 14 residues. The V gene lost 3 bases and the J gene lost 0 bases, with 8 bases spanning the gap.

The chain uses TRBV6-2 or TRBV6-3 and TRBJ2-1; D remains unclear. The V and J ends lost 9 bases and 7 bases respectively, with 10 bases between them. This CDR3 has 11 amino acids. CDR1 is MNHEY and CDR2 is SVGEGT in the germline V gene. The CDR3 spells CASTEMNEQFF. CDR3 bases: TGTGCCAGTACAGAGATGAATGAGCAGTTCTTC.

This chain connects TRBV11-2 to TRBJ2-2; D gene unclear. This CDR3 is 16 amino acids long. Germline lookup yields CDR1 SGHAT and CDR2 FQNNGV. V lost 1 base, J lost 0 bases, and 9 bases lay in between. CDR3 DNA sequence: TGTGCCAGCAGCTTAGTGGTCAGAACGAACACCGGGGAGCTGTTTTTT. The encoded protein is CASSLVVRTNTGELFF.

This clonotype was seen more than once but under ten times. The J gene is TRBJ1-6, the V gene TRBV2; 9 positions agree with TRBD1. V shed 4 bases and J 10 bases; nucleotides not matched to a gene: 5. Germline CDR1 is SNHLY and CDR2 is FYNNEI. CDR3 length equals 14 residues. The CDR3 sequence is CASSGDRGRSPLHF. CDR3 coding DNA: TGTGCCAGCAGTGGAGACAGGGGGAGGTCACCCCTCCACTTT.

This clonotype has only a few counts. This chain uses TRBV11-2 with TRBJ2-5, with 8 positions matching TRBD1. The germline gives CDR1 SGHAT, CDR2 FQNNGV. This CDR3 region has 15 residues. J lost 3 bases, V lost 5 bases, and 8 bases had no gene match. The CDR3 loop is CASSRAPGGEETQYF. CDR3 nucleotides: TGTGCCAGCAGCCGAGCCCCAGGGGGCGAAGAGACCCAGTACTTC.

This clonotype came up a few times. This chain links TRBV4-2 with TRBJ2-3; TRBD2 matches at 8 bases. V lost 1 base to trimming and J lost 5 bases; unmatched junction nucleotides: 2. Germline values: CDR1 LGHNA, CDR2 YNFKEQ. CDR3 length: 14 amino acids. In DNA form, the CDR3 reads TGTGCCAGCAGCCAAGTAGCGGGAAGAGATACGCAGTATTTT. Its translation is CASSQVAGRDTQYF.